The 32 T cell receptor beta chains presented below share a single source sample, sequenced in a study of T cells after yellow fever vaccination. Each CDR3 protein is one row after TCRdb ran MiXCR on the 5' RACE reads. The sample consists of roughly 500,000 distinct CDR3 sequences, less than 20% of them appearing once. Sequenced material: PBMCs, taken 15 days after the yellow fever booster vaccination. The receptors shown here come from a man aged 25-45 years who received the YFV17D yellow fever vaccine.

The chain couples TRBV27 to TRBJ2-7; no definite D call. In germline, CDR1 is MNHEY, CDR2 SMNVEV (reference sequence). The V gene lost 8 bases and the J gene lost 4 bases, with 15 bases spanning the gap. The CDR3 covers 13 residues. This CDR3 is CASGIGGWYEQYF. Here the CDR3 DNA reads TGTGCCAGCGGGATTGGTGGCTGGTACGAGCAGTACTTC.

This clonotype was seen a handful of times. The gene calls are TRBV29-1 and TRBJ2-1, with TRBD1 matching 11 bases. V lost 3 bases, J lost 8 bases, and 6 bases stayed unmatched. The CDR3 consists of 14 residues. Germline V CDR1 and CDR2: SQVTM, ANQGSEA. The CDR3 reads CSVDRRTGGYEQFF. The DNA of the CDR3 is TGCAGCGTTGACCGCCGGACAGGGGGCTATGAGCAGTTCTTC.

The chain has TRBV4-3 and TRBJ2-2; D is uncertain. The CDR3 extends over 14 amino acids. Germline V gene data show CDR1 as LGHNA and CDR2 as YSLEER. The V end was cut by 1 base, the J end by 3 bases, with 6 bases between. The chain's CDR3 is CASSQVEYTGELFF. CDR3 bases: TGCGCCAGCAGCCAAGTGGAATACACCGGGGAGCTGTTTTTT.

This clonotype has only one observation. The J gene is TRBJ2-5, the V gene TRBV7-2; D is unresolved. CDR3 length: 11 amino acids. Germline V gives CDR1 SGHTA, CDR2 FQGNSA. Trimming took 7 bases from V and 7 from J, leaving 10 bases between them. The CDR3 spells CASNALGTQYF. CDR3 bases: TGTGCCAGCAACGCCCTGGGGACCCAGTACTTC. The full variable domain, its missing parts supplied by reference TRBV7-2 and TRBJ2-5, is GAGVSQSPSNKVTEKGKDVELRCDPISGHTALYWYRQSLGQGLEFLIYFQGNSAPDKSGLPSDRFSAERTGGSVSTLTIQRTQQEDSAVYLCASNALGTQYFGPGTRLLVL.

V usage is TRBV7-2 and J usage is TRBJ2-7; TRBD2 is a possible D gene (5 bases). CDR3 length: 17 amino acids. Per germline, CDR1 SGHTA and CDR2 FQGNSA. Trimming shortened V by 2 bases and J by 1 base, and 18 bases separated the two germline ends. CDR3 in amino acids: CASSLRPSAGGSYEQYF. The CDR3 DNA follows: TGTGCCAGCAGCTTAAGGCCCTCGGCCGGAGGATCCTACGAGCAGTACTTC.

The genes are TRBV25-1 and TRBJ2-2, with TRBD2 identical over 9 bases. Germline V lookup: CDR1 MGHDK, CDR2 SYGVNS. J gave up 0 bases and V 6 bases, and 8 bases lay outside the gene matches. CDR3 size: 17 residues. CDR3 bases: TGTGCCAGCAGAGATAGCGGGAGCCCTACGAACACCGGGGAGCTGTTTTTT. Amino acids: CASRDSGSPTNTGELFF.

This sequence joins TRBV20-1 and TRBJ1-1, with D hard to call. This CDR3 contains 14 residues. Germline V gene data show CDR1 as DFQATT and CDR2 as SNEGSKA (reference sequence). V was shortened by 1 base and J by 1 base, with 10 bases between the two germline ends. The chain's CDR3 is CSARVRHANTEAFF. The CDR3 coding sequence is TGCAGTGCTAGAGTCCGACACGCGAACACTGAAGCTTTCTTT.

This chain uses TRBV12-3 or TRBV12-4 with TRBJ2-7, with TRBD2 identical over 9 bases. V trimming: 0 bases; J trimming: 9 bases; junction bases outside the gene matches: 9. The CDR3 covers 15 residues. The CDR3 reads CASSLAYGTSNGQYF. As DNA, the CDR3 is TGTGCCAGCAGTTTAGCGTACGGGACTAGCAACGGGCAGTACTTC.

The chain is built from TRBV7-2 and TRBJ2-1; 7 positions match TRBD2. Looked up from germline, CDR1 is SGHTA and CDR2 is FQGNSA. This CDR3 is built from 15 residues. J gave up 5 bases and V 1 base, and 5 bases lay outside the gene matches. The CDR3 loop is CASSLVSGWDNEQFF. The CDR3, as DNA: TGTGCCAGCAGCTTAGTTAGCGGGTGGGACAATGAGCAGTTCTTC.

The rearrangement links TRBV18 to TRBJ1-5; perhaps TRBD1 as D (5 bases). Looked up from germline, CDR1 is KGHSH and CDR2 is LQKENI. The CDR3 loop spans 15 amino acids. The ends were cut back, 5 bases at V and 2 bases at J, with 13 bases in the middle. The CDR3 is CASSVGTAGNQPQHF. In nucleotides, the CDR3 is TGTGCCAGCTCAGTCGGGACGGCGGGCAATCAGCCCCAGCATTTT.

This clonotype turned up a few times. This rearrangement joins TRBV5-6 to TRBJ2-3, with 7 bases identical to TRBD2. Germline V gene data show CDR1 as SGHDT and CDR2 as YYEEEE. With V trimmed by 3 bases and J by 6 bases, 10 bases remained unmatched. The CDR3 loop spans 15 amino acids. CDR3: CASSYRQLGGDTQYF. The CDR3 nucleotides read TGTGCCAGCAGCTATCGGCAGTTGGGAGGGGATACGCAGTATTTT.

The chain is built from TRBV5-1 and TRBJ2-2; tentative D call: TRBD2 (5 bases). Trimming took off 6 bases at V and 4 bases at J, with 16 bases between the two ends. The CDR3 totals 15 residues. Germline lookup yields CDR1 SGHRS and CDR2 YFSETQ. The chain's CDR3 is CASNGEGRSTGELFF. DNA for the CDR3: TGCGCCAGCAACGGTGAGGGAAGGTCCACCGGGGAGCTGTTTTTT.

This clonotype was found a few times. This chain uses TRBV5-1 with TRBJ2-3; the D is unclear. Deletions cut 5 bases from V and 2 bases from J, with 12 bases between. From germline, CDR1 is SGHRS and CDR2 YFSETQ. The CDR3 covers 14 residues. CDR3 DNA sequence: TGCGCCAGCAGAAACAGATACAACACAGATACGCAGTATTTT. Its protein product is CASRNRYNTDTQYF.

The chain employs TRBV20-1 and TRBJ2-2; D is perhaps TRBD2 (6 bases). Trimming stripped 6 bases from V and 3 bases from J, with 11 bases between. CDR1 and CDR2 from the germline V gene are DFQATT and SNEGSKA (reference sequence). The CDR3 sequence is 13 residues long. The CDR3 nucleotides are TGCAGTGCCAGCCGGGACTACACCGGGGAGCTGTTTTTT. This encodes CSASRDYTGELFF.

V and J are TRBV24-1 and TRBJ2-4, with 7 bases identical to TRBD1. Germline CDR1 and CDR2: KGHDR and SFDVKD. V gave up 4 bases and J gave up 16 bases; unmatched junction bases: 12. This CDR3 has 13 residues. CDR3 nucleotides: TGTGCCACCAGTGAATCCCGCAGGGGACAGTACTACTTC. It yields the protein CATSESRRGQYYF.

In this sample, this clonotype turned up a few times. This chain joins TRBV10-1 and TRBJ2-2; the D gene is possibly TRBD2 (5 bases). Trimming removed 6 bases at V and 6 bases at J, with 14 bases between. Germline lookup yields CDR1 WNHNN and CDR2 SYGVQD (reference sequence). CDR3 length equals 14 residues. The CDR3 here is CASREDSLSGELFF. As DNA, the CDR3 is TGCGCCAGCAGGGAGGATAGTTTATCCGGGGAGCTGTTTTTT.

This clonotype has at least ten counts. This chain links TRBV5-1 with TRBJ2-2; D is possibly TRBD2 (6 bases). Looked up from germline, CDR1 is SGHRS and CDR2 is YFSETQ. V dropped 7 bases and J dropped 9 bases, with 16 bases sitting between them. This CDR3 spans 13 amino acids. The CDR3 spells CASAVPGARELFF. As DNA, the CDR3 is TGCGCCAGCGCGGTCCCGGGAGCAAGGGAGCTGTTTTTT.

The genes are TRBV7-6 and TRBJ2-1, with TRBD2 identical over 9 bases. With 4 bases clipped from V and 4 bases from J, the junction kept 5 bases outside the gene matches. Germline V gives CDR1 SGHVS, CDR2 FNYEAQ. This CDR3 region has 15 residues. The CDR3 loop reads CASSSAGGLYNEQFF. Here the CDR3 DNA reads TGTGCCAGCAGCTCAGCGGGAGGCCTTTACAATGAGCAGTTCTTC.

This chain joins TRBV5-4 and TRBJ2-2, with D unclear. The CDR3 runs to 14 residues. The germline V gene encodes CDR1 SGHNT and CDR2 YYREEE (reference sequence). Trimming cost V 4 bases and J 0 bases, with 7 bases left between them. The CDR3 region has the DNA TGTGCCAGCAGCCCGTATGCGAACACCGGGGAGCTGTTTTTT. It specifies CASSPYANTGELFF.

The J gene is TRBJ2-7, the V gene TRBV5-1; 13 bases line up with TRBD2. The V gene end was trimmed by 5 bases and the J gene end by 2 bases; junction bases not matched to a gene: 7. CDR3 length: 16 residues. Germline lookup yields CDR1 SGHRS and CDR2 YFSETQ. The CDR3 bases are TGCGCCAGCAGGCCGGGACTAGCGGGATTTCCCTACGAGCAGTACTTC. Translated, it gives CASRPGLAGFPYEQYF.

J is TRBJ2-6 and V is TRBV7-9; D not certain. CDR1 is SEHNR, CDR2 FQNEAQ, per germline (reference sequence). CDR3 length: 14 amino acids. The V end was cut by 5 bases, the J end by 0 bases, with 5 bases between. CDR3 nucleotide sequence: TGTGCCAGCAGCGGGAACTCTGGGGCCAACGTCCTGACTTTC. Translating gives CASSGNSGANVLTF.

This clonotype was observed a few times. This chain uses TRBV7-2 with TRBJ1-2; TRBD1 is a possible D gene (6 bases). This CDR3 is 15 amino acids long. CDR1 and CDR2 (germline): SGHTA, FQGNSA. V was trimmed by 5 bases and J by 2 bases, leaving 15 bases between them. The CDR3 is CASSPHGTPNYGYTF. CDR3 in DNA: TGTGCCAGCAGCCCGCACGGGACACCCAACTATGGCTACACCTTC.

V gene TRBV27 combines with J gene TRBJ1-2, with a possible D match to TRBD1 (5 bases). The CDR3 loop spans 14 amino acids. V was pared by 0 bases and J by 4 bases, with 9 bases between. Germline V CDR1 and CDR2: MNHEY, SMNVEV (reference sequence). CDR3 coding DNA: TGTGCCAGCAGTTTATCTCCAGGGCCCTATGGCTACACCTTC. This codes for CASSLSPGPYGYTF.

The V call is TRBV20-1, the J call TRBJ2-1; 10 bases map to TRBD2. The ends lost 3 bases at V and 7 bases at J; junction bases unmatched: 6. The CDR3 length is 14 residues. Germline V gene sequence: CDR1 DFQATT, CDR2 SNEGSKA (reference sequence). CDR3 loop: CSARRLAGWNEQFF. The CDR3 region has the DNA TGCAGTGCTAGGAGACTAGCGGGCTGGAATGAGCAGTTCTTC.

This clonotype turned up a few times. The chain recombines TRBV7-2 with TRBJ2-3, with D possibly matching TRBD2 (6 bases). V was shortened by 4 bases and J by 0 bases, with 14 bases between the two germline ends. The germline V gene has CDR1 SGHTA and CDR2 FQGNSA. The CDR3 contains 16 residues. CDR3 nucleotides: TGTGCCAGCAGCTCCTCTAGCGTAACTAGCACAGATACGCAGTATTTT. It is translated as CASSSSSVTSTDTQYF.

The V call is TRBV2, the J call TRBJ2-7; 10 bases line up with TRBD1. Germline assignment: CDR1 SNHLY and CDR2 FYNNEI. The V gene end was trimmed by 7 bases and the J gene end by 0 bases; junction bases not matched to a gene: 9. The CDR3 loop spans 16 amino acids. CDR3 nucleotide sequence: TGTGCCAGCATGGGGACAGGGGATCCAAGCTCCTACGAGCAGTACTTC. Amino acid sequence: CASMGTGDPSSYEQYF.

This chain uses TRBV12-3 or TRBV12-4 with TRBJ1-5; D remains ambiguous. Between the trimmed V and J ends, which lost 1 base and 5 bases, there was a span of 6 bases. This CDR3 has 13 residues. CDR3 sequence: CASSLGADQPQHF. The CDR3 DNA reads TGTGCCAGCAGTTTAGGGGCAGATCAGCCCCAGCATTTT.

This clonotype was observed a handful of times. The chain uses TRBV5-1 and TRBJ2-1, with 10 positions matching TRBD2. V gave up 0 bases and J gave up 9 bases; unmatched junction bases: 6. Germline V lookup: CDR1 SGHRS, CDR2 YFSETQ. The CDR3 is 15 residues long. In DNA form, the CDR3 reads TGCGCCAGCAGCTTGGGGGGGACTAGCGTGGCTGAGCAGTTCTTC. Translated: CASSLGGTSVAEQFF.

This clonotype occurred a few times. V is TRBV7-2 and J is TRBJ2-7, with D possibly matching TRBD1 (6 bases). CDR3 size: 14 residues. Trimming took off 6 bases at V and 0 bases at J, with 12 bases between the two ends. Germline V lookup: CDR1 SGHTA, CDR2 FQGNSA. CDR3 region: CASRRSGVSYEQYF. The CDR3 DNA follows: TGTGCCAGCAGGCGCTCAGGGGTCTCCTACGAGCAGTACTTC.

The chain couples TRBV10-3 to TRBJ1-2; D unresolved. V dropped 3 bases and J dropped 10 bases, with 9 bases sitting between them. CDR3 length: 11 amino acids. The germline V gene has CDR1 ENHRY and CDR2 SYGVKD. CDR3 DNA: TGTGCCATCAGTGATCTCCTTGACTACACCTTC. Translation gives CAISDLLDYTF.

The chain's CDR3 is CSALKDSYEQYF. DNA of the CDR3: TGCAGTGCTCTTAAGGACAGCTACGAGCAGTACTTC. This rearrangement joins TRBV20-1 to TRBJ2-7, with D possibly matching TRBD1 (6 bases). The CDR3 sequence is 12 residues long. Trimming stripped 5 bases from V and 3 bases from J, with 11 bases between. CDR1 is DFQATT and CDR2 is SNEGSKA in the germline V gene (reference sequence).

This clonotype was recorded a few times. The rearrangement joins TRBV25-1 to TRBJ1-1; no clear D gene. The CDR3 has 16 amino acids. Germline V gene sequence: CDR1 MGHDK, CDR2 SYGVNS. Trimming stripped 3 bases from V and 1 base from J, with 15 bases between. This chain's CDR3 is CASSDALGLRNTEAFF. The CDR3 nucleotides read TGTGCCAGCAGTGACGCTCTCGGGCTGAGGAACACTGAAGCTTTCTTT. Full variable domain (outside the CDR3, taken from reference TRBV25-1 and TRBJ1-1): EADIYQTPRYLVIGTGKKITLECSQTMGHDKMYWYQQDPGMELHLIHYSYGVNSTEKGDLSSESTVSRIRTEHFPLTLESARPSHTSQYLCASSDALGLRNTEAFFGQGTRLTVV.